Included here is one T cell receptor beta chain sequence, with context. In germline, CDR1 is LGHNA, CDR2 YNFKEQ. This CDR3 region has 18 residues. Trimming cost V 0 bases and J 2 bases; bases outside gene matches: 10. From RNA transcripts, TCR beta CDR3 regions were amplified. Using the HTBI primer set, a first-round RT-PCR was run on the TCR CDR3. TCRdb reanalysed the multiplex PCR reads using MiXCR and keeps one entry per CDR3 protein. This table holds 500,000 to 550,000 distinct CDR3 sequences, about 20% found once. This entry comes from a study of T cells in Graves' hyperthyroidism and ophthalmopathy. An absence of ophthalmopathy progression within 18 months meant stable Graves' hyperthyroidism.

This sequence was found in a man between 18 and 29 years old with Graves' hyperthyroidism. V usage is TRBV4-2 and J usage is TRBJ2-7; TRBD2 matches at 10 bases. Sequenced input: blood. The CDR3 DNA is TGTGCCAGCAGCCAAGAAGGGCTAGCGGGGGCCTACACCTACGAGCAGTACTTC. Its translation is CASSQEGLAGAYTYEQYF.